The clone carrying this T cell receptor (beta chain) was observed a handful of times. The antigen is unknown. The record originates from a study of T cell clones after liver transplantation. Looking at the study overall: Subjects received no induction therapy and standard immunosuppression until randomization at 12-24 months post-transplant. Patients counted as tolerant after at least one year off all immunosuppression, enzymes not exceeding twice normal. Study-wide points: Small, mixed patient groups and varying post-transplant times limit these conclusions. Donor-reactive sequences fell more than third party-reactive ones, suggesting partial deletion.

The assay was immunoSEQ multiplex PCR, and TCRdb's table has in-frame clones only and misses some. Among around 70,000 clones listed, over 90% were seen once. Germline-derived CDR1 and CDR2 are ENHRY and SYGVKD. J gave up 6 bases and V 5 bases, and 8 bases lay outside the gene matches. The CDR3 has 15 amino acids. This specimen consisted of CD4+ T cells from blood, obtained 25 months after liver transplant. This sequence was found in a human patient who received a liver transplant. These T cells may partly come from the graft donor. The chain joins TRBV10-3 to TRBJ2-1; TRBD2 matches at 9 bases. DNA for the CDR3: TGTGCCATCAGTACCACCGGGACTAGCTTCAATGAGCAGTTCTTC. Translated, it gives CAISTTGTSFNEQFF.